The present T cell receptor beta chain was sequenced within a study of T cells in Graves' hyperthyroidism and ophthalmopathy. At the level of the study: Sampling of peripheral blood happened at initial diagnosis, prior to any treatment. Study-wide points: Ophthalmopathy was identified by the model a median around 6.3 months ahead of onset. In the blood, most expanded thyroid clonotypes above 0.001 appeared as well.

Duration under 3 months, a NOSPECS grade of at least 4, and a Clinical Activity Score of at least 3 characterized the ophthalmopathy patients. Amplification targeted TCR beta CDR3 regions from RNA transcripts. Initially, a first-round RT-PCR of the TCR CDR3 employed the HTBI primer set. TCRdb reanalysed the multiplex PCR reads using MiXCR and keeps one entry per CDR3 protein. Of roughly 520,000 distinct CDR3 sequences in the sample, about 24% were seen once. This clonotype was seen once. Antigen: not known. A much bigger clone sits one base away, suggesting this may be a read error. CDR1 is LGHNA, CDR2 YSLEER, per germline. CDR3 length: 14 amino acids.

The specimen sequenced was blood. The V call is TRBV4-3, the J call TRBJ1-1; possible D gene TRBD1, 5 bases. The TCR originated in a woman aged 30 to 39 with Graves' ophthalmopathy. The CDR3 DNA reads TGCGCCAGCAGCCAAGTGGCGGGGGATGGTGAAGCTTCCTTT. This sequence encodes CASSQVAGDGEASF.